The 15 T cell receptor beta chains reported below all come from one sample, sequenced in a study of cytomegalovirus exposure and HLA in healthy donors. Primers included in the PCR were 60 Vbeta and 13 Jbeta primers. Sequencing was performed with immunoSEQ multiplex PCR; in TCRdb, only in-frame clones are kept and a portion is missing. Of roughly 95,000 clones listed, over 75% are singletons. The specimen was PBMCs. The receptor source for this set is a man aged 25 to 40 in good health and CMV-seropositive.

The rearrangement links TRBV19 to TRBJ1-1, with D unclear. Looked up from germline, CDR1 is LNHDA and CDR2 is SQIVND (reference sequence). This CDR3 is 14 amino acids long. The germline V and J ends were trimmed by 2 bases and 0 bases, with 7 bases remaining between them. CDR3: CASSIRGMNTEAFF. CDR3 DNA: TGTGCCAGTAGTATAAGAGGGATGAACACTGAAGCTTTCTTT.

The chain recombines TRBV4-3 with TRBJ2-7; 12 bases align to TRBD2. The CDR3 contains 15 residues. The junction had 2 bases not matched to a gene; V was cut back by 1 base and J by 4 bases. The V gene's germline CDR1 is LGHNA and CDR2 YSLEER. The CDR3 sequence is CASSQGTSGMYEQYF. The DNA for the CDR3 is TGCGCCAGCAGCCAAGGGACTAGCGGGATGTACGAGCAGTACTTC.

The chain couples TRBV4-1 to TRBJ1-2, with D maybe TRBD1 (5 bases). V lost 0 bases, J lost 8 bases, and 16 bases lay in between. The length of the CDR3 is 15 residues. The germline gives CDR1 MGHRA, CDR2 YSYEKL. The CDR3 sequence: CASSQDGGARRGYTF. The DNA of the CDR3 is TGCGCCAGCAGCCAAGATGGAGGGGCACGGCGCGGCTACACCTTC.

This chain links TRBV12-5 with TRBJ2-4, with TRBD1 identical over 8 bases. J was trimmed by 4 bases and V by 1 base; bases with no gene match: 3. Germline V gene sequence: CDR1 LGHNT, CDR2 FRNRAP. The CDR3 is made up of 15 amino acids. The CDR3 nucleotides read TGTGCTAGTGGTTTGGCCGGGACAGGAAAAAACATTCAGTACTTC. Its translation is CASGLAGTGKNIQYF.

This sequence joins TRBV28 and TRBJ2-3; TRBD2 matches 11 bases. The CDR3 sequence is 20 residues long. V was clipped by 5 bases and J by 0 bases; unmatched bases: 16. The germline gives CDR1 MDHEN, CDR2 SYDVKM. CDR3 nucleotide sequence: TGTGCCAGCAGTCCGTGGAGAAGATGGACTAGCGGGCCTAGCACAGATACGCAGTATTTT. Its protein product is CASSPWRRWTSGPSTDTQYF.

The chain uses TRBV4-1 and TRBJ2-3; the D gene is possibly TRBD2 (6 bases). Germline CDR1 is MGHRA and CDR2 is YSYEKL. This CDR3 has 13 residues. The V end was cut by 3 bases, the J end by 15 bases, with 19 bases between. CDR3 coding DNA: TGCGCCAGCAGCCAGTCCGGGACTTCGCGTTACTATTTT. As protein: CASSQSGTSRYYF.

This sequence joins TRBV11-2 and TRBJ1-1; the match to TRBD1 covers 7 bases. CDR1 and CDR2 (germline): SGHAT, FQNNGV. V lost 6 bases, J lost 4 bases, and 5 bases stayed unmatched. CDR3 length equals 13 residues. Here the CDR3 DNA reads TGTGCCAGCAGTTCGACAGGGAGCACTGAAGCTTTCTTT. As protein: CASSSTGSTEAFF.

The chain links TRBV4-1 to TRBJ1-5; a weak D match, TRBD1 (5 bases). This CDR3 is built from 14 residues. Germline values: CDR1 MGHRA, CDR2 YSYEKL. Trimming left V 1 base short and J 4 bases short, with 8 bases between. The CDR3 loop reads CASSQVSGNQPQHF. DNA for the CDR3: TGCGCCAGCAGCCAAGTATCAGGGAATCAGCCCCAGCATTTT.

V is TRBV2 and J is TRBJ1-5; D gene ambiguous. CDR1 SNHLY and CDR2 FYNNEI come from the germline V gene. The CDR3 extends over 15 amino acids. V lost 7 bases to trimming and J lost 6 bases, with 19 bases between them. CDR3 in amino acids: CASTAEQAPSQPQHF. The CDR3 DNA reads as TGTGCCAGCACGGCGGAGCAAGCCCCCAGTCAGCCCCAGCATTTT.

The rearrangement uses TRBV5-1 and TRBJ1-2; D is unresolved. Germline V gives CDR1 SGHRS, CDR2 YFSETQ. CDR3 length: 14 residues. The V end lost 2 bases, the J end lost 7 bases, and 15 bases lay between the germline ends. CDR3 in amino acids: CASSFARSSSGYTF. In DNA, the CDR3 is TGCGCCAGCAGCTTTGCCAGAAGTTCGTCTGGCTACACCTTC.

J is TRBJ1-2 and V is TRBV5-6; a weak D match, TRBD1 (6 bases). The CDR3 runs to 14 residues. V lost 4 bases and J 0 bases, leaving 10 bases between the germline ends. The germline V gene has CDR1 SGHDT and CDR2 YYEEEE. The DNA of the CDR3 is TGTGCCAGCAGCCGGACAGCTGCTAACTATGGCTACACCTTC. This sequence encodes CASSRTAANYGYTF.

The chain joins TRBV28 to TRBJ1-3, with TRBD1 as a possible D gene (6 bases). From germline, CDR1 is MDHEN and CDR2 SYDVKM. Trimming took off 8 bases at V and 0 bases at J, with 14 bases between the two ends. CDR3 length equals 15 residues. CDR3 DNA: TGTGCCAGCGGGAGAGGACAGCACTCTGGAAACACCATATATTTT. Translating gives CASGRGQHSGNTIYF.

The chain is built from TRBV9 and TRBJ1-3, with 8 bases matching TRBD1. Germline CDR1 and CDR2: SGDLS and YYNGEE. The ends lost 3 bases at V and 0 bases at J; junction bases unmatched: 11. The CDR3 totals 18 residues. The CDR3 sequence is CASSAATGAMYSGNTIYF. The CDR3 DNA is TGTGCCAGCAGCGCAGCGACAGGGGCAATGTACTCTGGAAACACCATATATTTT.

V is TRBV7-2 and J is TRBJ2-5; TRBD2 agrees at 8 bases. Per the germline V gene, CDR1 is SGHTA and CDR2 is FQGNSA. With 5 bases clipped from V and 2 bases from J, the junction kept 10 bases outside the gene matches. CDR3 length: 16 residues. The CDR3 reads CASSPFAGGLQETQYF. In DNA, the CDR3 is TGTGCCAGCAGCCCCTTCGCGGGAGGCCTTCAAGAGACCCAGTACTTC.

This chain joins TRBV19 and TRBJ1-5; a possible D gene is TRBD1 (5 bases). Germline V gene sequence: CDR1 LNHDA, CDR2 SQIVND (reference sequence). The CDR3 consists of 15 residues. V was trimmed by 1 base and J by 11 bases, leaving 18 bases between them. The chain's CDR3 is CASSIAGRSREAQHF. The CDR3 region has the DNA TGTGCCAGTAGTATAGCGGGAAGGAGCAGGGAGGCCCAGCATTTT. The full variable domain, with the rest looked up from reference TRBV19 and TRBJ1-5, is DGGITQSPKYLFRKEGQNVTLSCEQNLNHDAMYWYRQDPGQGLRLIYYSQIVNDFQKGDIAEGYSVSREKKESFPLTVTSAQKNPTAFYLCASSIAGRSREAQHFGDGTRLSIL.